This T cell receptor beta chain appears in the sequencing data of a study of blood T cells in healthy people across ages (dated by TCRdb to between 2014 and 2016). General notes on the study: In model experiments, roughly one uniquely barcoded TCR beta cDNA molecule per two T cells was captured by template switching. Age-related changes in TCR beta repertoire diversity were measured in the study by deep sequencing normalized with unique cDNA molecular identifiers. The donors were split into four age groups: young (average 16 years), middle-aged (about 40), aged (roughly 60) and long-lived (roughly 80). Two additional independent replicas of 1 million unique cDNA reads from the same blood draw were analyzed for two donors (one aged 18 to 29 and one aged 80 or older).

Systemically healthy Caucasian individuals from Russia, over 30 in total and aged about 6 to 100 years, were included as donors. Each donor gave 8.5 to 10 milliliters of peripheral blood, collected into EDTA-treated Vacutainer tubes. PBMCs were isolated by Ficoll-Paque density-gradient centrifugation, with at least 6.5 million obtained per sample. Trizol reagent was used to extract total RNA from the PBMCs, yielding at least 6 micrograms per sample. For every donor, flow cytometry on a PBMC aliquot measured the percentage of naive CD45RAhigh/CD27high T cells. The table lists this clonotype with a few counts. Its antigen remains undetermined. Nothing much larger sits one base from this clone, and base qualities are not available. What the research found in general, with its limitations: Estimates of total diversity from one million sequenced T cells were regarded as lower bounds and underestimates. Because the CMV infection status of the donors was unknown, age-related changes in expanded clonotypes may potentially have been confounded. Because profiling used bulk unsorted PBMCs, naive and antigen-experienced compartments could not be compared conclusively. Observed TCR beta diversity correlated strongly with the percentage of naive T cells measured by flow cytometry. Compared with the aged group, the long-lived group had more naive CD4+ T cells, fewer expanded clones and increased TCR diversity, suggesting age selection. Observed TCR beta diversity per million T cells fell roughly linearly with age, and a significant reduction was already apparent by age about 36.

Library generation was performed with 5' RACE. TCRdb lists the instrument as Illumina HiSeq 2500. The second PCR ran for roughly 7 to 11 cycles and used a J-beta primer mix along with a sample-barcoded 5' primer. Each TCR beta cDNA molecule received a unique molecular identifier from a template-switch 5' adaptor carrying 12 random nucleotides. Each sample yielded at least 2.5 million CDR3-containing paired-end reads. The Mint cDNA synthesis kit, primed by a TRBC-specific oligonucleotide, was used to synthesize first-strand cDNA from all RNA. Following uracil-DNA glycosylase treatment, all cDNA underwent a first 18-cycle PCR with the universal primers M1SS and BC2_uni_R. The original pipeline was this. For normalization, 1 million high-quality reads, each with a distinct molecular identifier, were randomly selected from each sample. Reads sharing molecular identifiers were discarded rather than binned into consensus sequences. MiTCR, set to a Q25 quality threshold and the strictest error-elimination algorithm, was used for CDR3 identification, clonotype clustering and error correction. A nonparametric unseen species model with Euler transformation was used to estimate a lower bound on total TCR beta diversity. The raw public data were reprocessed by TCRdb itself: fastp quality trimming at Q25, MiXCR clonotype calling, in-frame beta chains only. Rows merge per CDR3 protein into single entries with the most common DNA and genes. Here the V and J calls rest on TCRdb's processing, not on the authors' analysis. This sample is represented by nearly 800,000 distinct CDR3 sequences; around 25% of them were singletons. Under 4.5% of the sample rests with the top ten.

The CDR3 spans 15 residues, from the cysteine through the phenylalanine. Just the 45-base CDR3 DNA is kept, in frame starting at base 1. Looking up the germline V gene yields CDR1 SGHTA and CDR2 FQGTGA. After removal of 2 bases from V and 5 bases from J, the junction retains 4 bases not matched to a gene. This sample was shared with a second study, whose subject was T cells of mothers and their children. From that second study: Donors were nine systemically healthy Caucasian individuals: three mothers and their six children. cDNA synthesis used all of the extracted RNA, with roughly 1.6 ug of RNA in each 15 ul reaction. In the second PCR, sample barcodes and 2-4 random nucleotides were introduced via the M1S primer. Over 8 million TCR beta CDR3 reads were obtained for each mother, and millions of reads were obtained for each child. Thymic selection similarly shapes TCR recombination output in related and unrelated pairs, with minor effect from inherited differences. Normalized repertoire overlap was always slightly but never significantly higher in related than unrelated mother-child pairs. No persistent microchimeric T cell clones were found, with a detection sensitivity of around 100 clones per million clonotypes. In the study, deep NGS was used to compare the TCR beta repertoires of mothers and children, and features distinguishing related mother-child pairs from unrelated individuals were sought. Mothers averaged roughly 40 +/- 4 years of age and children averaged about 10 +/- 4 years. After adapters were ligated using NEBNext reagents, the libraries underwent 100+100 nt paired-end sequencing on an Illumina HiSeq 2000. To avoid cross-contamination, the mother libraries and the child libraries were prepared a month apart and sequenced in separate runs. Between roughly 500,000 and 2,300,000 distinct TCR beta clonotypes were identified per donor. Naive TCR beta clonotypes were estimated from low-frequency clonotypes matched to each donor's FACS-determined naive share, without sorting.

Recombination linked TRBV7-3 to TRBJ1-1; a stretch of 11 junction bases matches TRBD1. The sample consisted of blood. The sequence was obtained from a boy aged 5-17 years in good health. The DNA is TGTGCCAGCAGCTTATCGGGACAGGGGGGGACTGAAGCTTTCTTT. Its product reads: CASSLSGQGGTEAFF. The full variable domain, completed from the reference TRBV7-3 and TRBJ1-1 proteins outside the CDR3, reads GAGVSQTPSNKVTEKGKYVELRCDPISGHTALYWYRQSLGQGPEFLIYFQGTGAADDSGLPNDRFFAVRPEGSVSTLKIQRTERGDSAVYLCASSLSGQGGTEAFFGQGTRLTVV.